These 14 T cell receptor beta chains were all obtained from the same sample, sequenced in a study of vaccination effects on CD4 cells after COVID-19. No cognate antigen is known for these TCRs. Prior to sequencing, the ViraFEST assay stimulated PBMC with viral peptide pools, which expanded the antigen-specific CD4+ T cells. Following 10 days of culture, CD4+ T cells were isolated. Profiling relied on immunoSEQ multiplex PCR, and the TCRdb table lists in-frame clones only, not all of them. The sample records tens of thousands of clones, roughly 76% being singletons. The sample was CD4+ T cells from PBMCs cultured with HCoV-229E spike peptides, taken before COVID-19 vaccination. Receptors were obtained from a human donor who received a COVID-19 vaccine.

This sequence joins TRBV10-3 and TRBJ2-1, with D possibly being TRBD1 (6 bases). V lost 8 bases and J 1 base, leaving 12 bases between the germline ends. CDR3 length: 14 residues. The V gene's germline CDR1 is ENHRY and CDR2 SYGVKD. This CDR3 reads CAISSGTSYNEQFF. The CDR3, as DNA: TGTGCCATCTCTTCCGGGACATCCTACAATGAGCAGTTCTTC.

This sequence joins TRBV24-1 and TRBJ1-2; D not certain. The V gene's germline CDR1 is KGHDR and CDR2 SFDVKD. Deletions cut 6 bases from V and 6 bases from J, with 10 bases between. The CDR3 is made up of 12 amino acids. CDR3: CATSSGYDGYTF. DNA for the CDR3: TGTGCCACCAGTTCGGGGTACGATGGCTACACCTTC.

This chain joins TRBV6-6 and TRBJ2-2; 9 bases map to TRBD1. This CDR3 comprises 14 residues. Losses at the gene ends were 6 bases for V and 6 bases for J; bases not matched to a gene: 5. Germline CDR1 MNHNY, CDR2 SVGAGI (reference sequence). Here the CDR3 DNA reads TGTGCCAGCAGCTCCCGACAGGGGGCCGGGGAGCTGTTTTTT. Translated, it gives CASSSRQGAGELFF.

The gene calls are TRBV6-5 and TRBJ2-7, with a tentative D call TRBD1 (5 bases). The CDR3 consists of 13 residues. The germline gives CDR1 MNHEY, CDR2 SVGAGI. With 6 bases removed from V and 1 base from J, the gap between germline ends came to 10 bases. DNA for the CDR3: TGTGCCAGCAGCTTACAGGCTTCCTACGAGCAGTACGTC. As protein: CASSLQASYEQYV.

The rearrangement joins TRBV3-1 (or the pseudogene TRBV3-2) to TRBJ2-3, with D possibly matching TRBD1 (6 bases). Germline lookup yields CDR1 LGHDT and CDR2 YNNKEL (reference sequence). The CDR3 is made up of 14 amino acids. Trimming took off 5 bases at V and 3 bases at J, with 12 bases between the two ends. CDR3 sequence reads: CASSRGQRTDTQYF. The CDR3 nucleotides are TGTGCCAGCAGCAGAGGACAGAGGACAGATACGCAGTATTTT.

The gene calls are TRBV28 and TRBJ1-6; no firm D call. This CDR3 region has 15 residues. Trimming cost V 2 bases and J 9 bases, with 14 bases left between them. Per the germline V gene, CDR1 is MDHEN and CDR2 is SYDVKM. Written as DNA, the CDR3 is TGTGCCAGCAGTTTACCCTTAACCCCTTTTTCACCCCTCCACTTT. Translating it yields CASSLPLTPFSPLHF.

This clone occurred a few times. V gene TRBV18 combines with J gene TRBJ1-5; no definite D call. Germline V gene lookup returns CDR1 KGHSH and CDR2 LQKENI. Trimming shortened V by 4 bases and J by 0 bases, and 16 bases separated the two germline ends. This CDR3 is built from 17 residues. The CDR3 protein is CASSRAGADYSNQPQHF. CDR3 nucleotides: TGTGCCAGCTCACGGGCAGGCGCCGACTATAGCAATCAGCCCCAGCATTTT.

V gene TRBV4-1 combines with J gene TRBJ2-7; 7 positions match TRBD2. The CDR3 spans 16 residues. Germline V CDR1 and CDR2: MGHRA, YSYEKL. V lost 3 bases and J lost 9; bases outside the gene matches: 17. CDR3 residues: CASSQGEGPAFPPQYV. The CDR3 DNA sequence: TGCGCCAGCAGCCAGGGGGAGGGGCCGGCATTTCCCCCGCAGTACGTC.

This sequence joins TRBV7-2 and TRBJ1-5, with D unclear. From germline, CDR1 is SGHTA and CDR2 FQGNSA. The CDR3 is 15 residues long. V dropped 2 bases and J dropped 1 base, with 9 bases sitting between them. The CDR3 here is CASSLIGWSNQPQHF. The CDR3 DNA follows: TGTGCCAGCAGCTTAATAGGGTGGAGCAATCAGCCCCAGCATTTT.

The rearrangement links TRBV6-5 to TRBJ1-1; D not resolved. The CDR3 has 15 residues. Germline CDR1 is MNHEY and CDR2 is SVGAGI. Between the trimmed V and J ends, which lost 4 bases and 1 base, there was a span of 13 bases. The CDR3 loop reads CASSSQEVGNTEAFF. The CDR3 DNA reads TGTGCCAGCAGTTCCCAGGAGGTCGGGAACACTGAAGCTTTCTTT.

The chain joins TRBV27 to TRBJ2-7; D is perhaps TRBD1 (5 bases). Germline lookup yields CDR1 MNHEY and CDR2 SMNVEV (reference sequence). V was trimmed by 6 bases and J by 2 bases, leaving 17 bases between them. The CDR3 is 15 amino acids. CDR3 sequence: CASRPYDRPTYEQYV. CDR3 sequence (DNA): TGTGCCAGCAGACCTTACGACAGACCGACCTACGAGCAGTACGTC.

The chain links TRBV11-3 to TRBJ2-2; 10 positions match TRBD1. Germline-derived CDR1 and CDR2 are SGHNT and YENEEA. The CDR3 runs to 17 residues. The V gene end was trimmed by 9 bases and the J gene end by 3 bases; junction bases not matched to a gene: 13. CDR3 sequence: CARQYPGQGSYTGELFF. The CDR3, as DNA: TGTGCCAGGCAGTATCCGGGACAGGGGTCCTACACCGGGGAGCTGTTTTTT.

V is TRBV7-3 and J is TRBJ2-3; D call uncertain. Trimming removed 5 bases at V and 2 bases at J, with 17 bases between. Germline assignment: CDR1 SGHTA and CDR2 FQGTGA. There are 16 residues in the CDR3. Here the CDR3 DNA reads TGTGCCAGCAGCCAAACGGGTGGACCGACCACAGATACGCAGTATTTT. This encodes CASSQTGGPTTDTQYF.

This clone was found a few times. The V call is TRBV5-1, the J call TRBJ2-3, with D perhaps TRBD1 (6 bases). The germline V gene encodes CDR1 SGHRS and CDR2 YFSETQ. V dropped 4 bases and J dropped 2 bases, with 11 bases sitting between them. This CDR3 comprises 14 residues. This CDR3 is CASSPGALTDTQYF. CDR3 sequence (DNA): TGCGCCAGCAGCCCAGGGGCCCTCACAGATACGCAGTATTTT.